The present entry profiles one T cell receptor beta chain with its context. Its antigen is currently unknown. This entry comes from a study of shared clonotypes between healthy human individuals. The length of the CDR3 is 17 residues. The germline V gene encodes CDR1 MDHEN and CDR2 SYDVKM. Trimming pared 5 bases from V and 1 base from J, leaving 21 bases between. Study-wide results and caveats: Naive subsets, compared against memory subsets, generally had larger estimated richness values.

The method was immunoSEQ multiplex PCR; TCRdb's version includes in-frame clones alone and lacks a portion of them. Of hundreds of thousands of clones listed, approximately 96% are singletons. The naive CD8 subset, CD45RO-negative cells positively selected for CCR7, excluded terminally differentiated effector memory CD45RA+ cells. The J gene is TRBJ2-7, the V gene TRBV28; possibly TRBD1 or TRBD2 for D (5 bases each). Material: naive CD8+ T cells sorted from blood. The TCR comes from a woman aged 25 to 39 in good health. The DNA of the CDR3 is TGTGCCAGCAGTCCGTCAAAAGACCCGGGACCATCCTACGAGCAGTACTTC. Translating it yields CASSPSKDPGPSYEQYF.